This T cell receptor (beta chain) appears in the sequencing data of a study of CXCR3-negative and CXCR3-positive naive CD8 T cells. At the level of the study: The study obtained around 150 million TRB reads, about 1.5 +/- 0.3 million per library.

The authors made the TRB cDNA libraries by 5' RACE using UMI labels. Following a re-call of the 5' RACE reads, TCRdb has one entry per CDR3 protein and lacks DNA. The sample holds tens of thousands of distinct CDR3 sequences. The germline V gene has CDR1 MGHRA and CDR2 YSYEKL. CDR3 length: 14 residues. Findings of the study overall: CXCR3-positive naive cells carried more hydrophobic TRB CDR3s than CXCR3-negative ones. Cryopreservation partially lowered CXCR3 expression, so most assays used fresh PBMCs.

Triplicates of around 300,000 cells were sorted from each CD8+ T cell subset. Within the CD8+ T cell compartment, naive cells were CD45RO-CCR7+CD27+CD95-. Note on this clonotype: Its target is unknown.

The receptor was isolated from a human donor in good health. Some clones in this sample may be carry-over from other donors' samples. The specimen was naive CXCR3+ CD8+ T cells from blood. As for subset: CD45RO-CCR7+CD27+CD95- naive CD8+ T cells expressing CXCR3 (TNR3+). The J gene is TRBJ1-4, the V gene TRBV4-1; TCRdb lists TRBD1, though no DNA is available to test this call. Here the CDR3 reads CASSQRPGQEKLFF.